The present TCR beta chain was sequenced within a study of blood T cell repertoires in COVID-19. About the study: The samples span acute and convalescent COVID-19 from the United States, Italy and Spain. PBMCs, B-cell-depleted T cells, or T cells provided the cDNA or gDNA that made up the material.

How the authors handled the data: It was from reference gene primer amplification that nucleated cell counts were estimated. Generated by immunoSEQ multiplex PCR, the TCRdb table keeps only in-frame clones and is missing some. V, J and clone size were drawn from that table, and D and trimming were deduced from the DNA. The sample gives roughly 100,000 clones, roughly 82% of which show up once; under 30% is in the top ten. The CDR3 contains 15 residues. Trimming removed 0 bases at V and 1 base at J, with 7 bases between. The V gene's germline CDR1 is MNHEY and CDR2 SMNVEV (reference sequence). The TCR sequence derives from a man in his sixties with acute or convalescent COVID-19. V and J are TRBV27 and TRBJ1-5; D might be TRBD1 (5 bases). The sequencing sample was made of peripheral blood. In DNA, the CDR3 is TGTGCCAGCAGTTTATCAGGGGCCAGCAATCAGCCCCAGCATTTT. Protein sequence: CASSLSGASNQPQHF.